A selection of T cell receptor beta chains follows, all from one sample in a study of blood T cell repertoires in COVID-19. The repertoire was sequenced with immunoSEQ multiplex PCR; TCRdb's copy has only in-frame clones and lacks some. The sample lists 300,000 to 400,000 clones, 88% occurring once. What was sequenced was PBMCs or T cells enriched from blood (not recorded which). These receptors were collected from a woman between 25 and 40 years old with acute COVID-19. Both conserved end residues are part of each CDR3. Fields, in order: V gene, J gene, CDR3 protein.

>TRBV25-1|TRBJ1-2
CASSEERFNYGYTF
>TRBV20-1|TRBJ2-3
CSASPTDGTSTDTQYF
>TRBV2|TRBJ1-3
CASSQSQVPGNTIYF
>TRBV7-3|TRBJ2-2
CASRERSNTGELFF
>TRBV3-1/TRBV3-2|TRBJ2-1
CASSQRENEQFF
>TRBV9|TRBJ1-2
CASSVGVGAAYGYTF
>TRBV2|TRBJ2-5
CASSEGEGRETQYF
>TRBV9|TRBJ1-6
CASSVSAVYNSPLHF
>TRBV2|TRBJ1-1
CASSDRDTEAFF
>TRBV15|TRBJ2-5
CATSNRGPRETQYF
>TRBV7-9|TRBJ2-7
CASSGASYEQYF
>TRBV29-1|TRBJ1-3
CSYKGYGNTIYF
>TRBV18|TRBJ1-5
CASSPLKSSNQPQHF
>TRBV7-2|TRBJ1-6
CASSLVRTSRASPLHF
>TRBV24-1|TRBJ2-1
CATSDPSRGTVYNEQFF
>TRBV7-2|TRBJ1-2
CASNFALGTGGSGYTF
>TRBV6-2/TRBV6-3|TRBJ1-3
CASSYRIGNTIYF
>TRBV4-2|TRBJ2-4
CASSQATSTHIQYF
>TRBV7-9|TRBJ1-2
CASSSTPGQGLTHYGYTF
>TRBV12-5|TRBJ1-2
CASGLVQGPFGGYTF
>TRBV19|TRBJ2-3
CASSTGTTLATQYF
>TRBV12-3/TRBV12-4|TRBJ1-1
CASSPRVSEAFF
>TRBV29-1|TRBJ1-1
CSVGIGRAGTEAFF
>TRBV4-1|TRBJ1-5
CASSQVASYQPQHF
>TRBV5-1|TRBJ1-2
CASSLYGGVGYTF
>TRBV24-1|TRBJ1-1
CATQRGQGGSTEAFF
>TRBV4-1|TRBJ2-1
CASSQDSYPGSSYNEQFF
>TRBV3-1/TRBV3-2|TRBJ2-7
CASSPRGYEQYF
>TRBV11-3|TRBJ2-3
CASSLGGQDTQYF
>TRBV7-6|TRBJ1-4
CASSTLDYRATNEKLFF
>TRBV6-6|TRBJ2-2
CASSSGYNTGELFF
>TRBV20-1|TRBJ1-2
CSARGGVGYTF
>TRBV5-4|TRBJ1-1
CASSLQGAGNTEAFF
>TRBV12-3/TRBV12-4|TRBJ1-5
CATGRGQNQPQHF
>TRBV7-2|TRBJ2-3
CASSLDGAVSDTQYF
>TRBV7-2|TRBJ2-7
CASTLRGAGGEQYF
>TRBV10-1|TRBJ2-2
CASSESGSGEYTGELFF
>TRBV7-2|TRBJ2-1
CASAIRDRGSNEQFF